The 8 T cell receptor beta chains below were found in one sample sequenced in a study of blood T cell repertoires in COVID-19. Assay used: immunoSEQ multiplex PCR; TCRdb lists only in-frame clones, some missing. The sample lists about 48,000 clones; roughly 84% were seen once. Specimen: peripheral blood. The receptors stem from a woman aged 55-69 years with acute or convalescent COVID-19.

This clone was seen a single time. The V call is TRBV7-2, the J call TRBJ2-7, with TRBD2 matching 8 bases. The CDR3 consists of 13 residues. The J segment lost 6 bases and the V segment lost 5 bases, leaving 6 bases of the junction unmatched. Germline V CDR1 and CDR2: SGHTA, FQGNSA. CDR3 bases: TGTGCCAGCAGCATTTTCGGGGGGGCCGAGCAGTACTTC. Translating gives CASSIFGGAEQYF.

The chain joins TRBV6-5 to TRBJ2-3; no reliable D call. The germline gives CDR1 MNHEY, CDR2 SVGAGI. Trimming left V 6 bases short and J 2 bases short, with 6 bases between. The CDR3 is 12 residues long. CDR3 DNA: TGTGCCAGCAGAGACTTCACAGATACGCAGTATTTT. The encoded protein is CASRDFTDTQYF.

This chain connects TRBV5-1 to TRBJ1-1; a weak D match, TRBD1 (5 bases). The germline V gene encodes CDR1 SGHRS and CDR2 YFSETQ. V was pared by 5 bases and J by 0 bases, with 17 bases between. The CDR3 has 16 amino acids. This CDR3 reads CASRYRSGGMNTEAFF. The CDR3 coding sequence is TGCGCCAGCAGGTATCGGTCGGGGGGGATGAACACTGAAGCTTTCTTT.

The genes are TRBV27 and TRBJ2-5; 9 nucleotides agree with TRBD2. Trimming removed 4 bases from V and 5 bases from J; junction bases left unmatched: 8. This CDR3 has 15 residues. The germline gives CDR1 MNHEY, CDR2 SMNVEV (reference sequence). CDR3 in amino acids: CASSSPAGGLETQYF. CDR3 nucleotide sequence: TGTGCCAGCAGTTCTCCCGCGGGAGGGCTGGAGACCCAGTACTTC.

This sequence joins TRBV3-1 (or the pseudogene TRBV3-2) and TRBJ1-1, with a possible D match to TRBD1 (5 bases). V lost 2 bases and J 1 base, leaving 11 bases between the germline ends. CDR1 and CDR2 from the germline V gene are LGHDT and YNNKEL (reference sequence). The CDR3 runs to 15 residues. CDR3 region: CASSQRGTPNTEAFF. As DNA, the CDR3 is TGTGCCAGCAGCCAAAGGGGAACCCCGAACACTGAAGCTTTCTTT.

This chain uses TRBV5-6 with TRBJ1-2; tentatively, D is TRBD1 (6 bases). The V end lost 0 bases, the J end lost 7 bases, and 10 bases lay between the germline ends. Germline assignment: CDR1 SGHDT and CDR2 YYEEEE. The CDR3 is 13 residues long. The CDR3 DNA is TGTGCCAGCAGCTTGGCAGGGGACCGTGGCTACACCTTC. Protein: CASSLAGDRGYTF.

The chain employs TRBV5-1 and TRBJ1-3; no clear D gene. With 4 bases removed from V and 2 bases from J, the gap between germline ends came to 10 bases. This CDR3 comprises 14 residues. Per the germline V gene, CDR1 is SGHRS and CDR2 is YFSETQ. The CDR3 sequence is CASSPTSPGNTIYF. In nucleotides, the CDR3 is TGCGCCAGCAGCCCCACTTCGCCTGGAAACACCATATATTTT. The full variable domain, in which reference TRBV5-1 and TRBJ1-3 provide the parts outside the CDR3, is KAGVTQTPRYLIKTRGQQVTLSCSPISGHRSVSWYQQTPGQGLQFLFEYFSETQRNKGNFPGRFSGRQFSNSRSEMNVSTLELGDSALYLCASSPTSPGNTIYFGEGSWLTVV.

The gene calls are TRBV25-1 and TRBJ1-1; D might be TRBD1 (5 bases). CDR1 is MGHDK and CDR2 is SYGVNS in the germline V gene. V lost 3 bases and J 5 bases, leaving 13 bases between the germline ends. The CDR3 contains 14 residues. CDR3 sequence (DNA): TGTGCCAGCAGTGACAGGGCATGGGGAACTGAAGCTTTCTTT. This codes for CASSDRAWGTEAFF.